This T cell receptor beta chain was retrieved from a study of response to subunit inactivated influenza vaccine. Broader study findings: T cells newly recruited by each seasonal influenza vaccination are few, the authors suggested.

TCRdb passed the RT-PCR reads through MiXCR, listing each CDR3 protein once. This table has approximately 730,000 distinct CDR3 sequences, around 14% appearing once. The germline gives CDR1 SQVTM, CDR2 ANQGSEA. Trimming pared 6 bases from V and 8 bases from J, leaving 16 bases between. This CDR3 has 12 residues. About this clonotype itself: No antigen is known for it.

The origin of this receptor is a man aged 50 or older who received an inactivated influenza vaccine. The input for sequencing was PBMCs from blood, taken about 14 days before vaccination. This sequence joins TRBV29-1 and TRBJ1-2; D gene unclear. Written as DNA, the CDR3 is TGCAGCGTCTCAGGAGGATATGGGGGCTACACCTTC. It codes for CSVSGGYGGYTF.